The table lists the clone carrying this T cell receptor beta chain with a few counts. Its antigen is still unknown. The data were taken from a study of T cells in Graves' hyperthyroidism and ophthalmopathy. Points from the study as a whole: Separation of ophthalmopathy from stable hyperthyroidism was achieved by a 13 V-J model.

The CDR3 runs 14 residues. Germline lookup yields CDR1 DFQATT and CDR2 SNEGSKA (reference sequence). Germline trimming cut 4 bases from V and 5 bases from J; bases unmatched to any gene: 6. From RNA transcripts, TCR beta CDR3 regions were amplified. Primed by the HTBI set, a first-round RT-PCR was run on the TCR CDR3. TCRdb re-derived calls from the multiplex PCR reads in MiXCR, one entry per CDR3 protein. The table has a few hundred thousand distinct CDR3 sequences, about 15% seen once. Disease duration under 2 months; hyperthyroidism patients were aged 18 to 65. Material: blood. The rearrangement links TRBV20-1 to TRBJ2-5; 11 bases align to TRBD1. The sequence was collected from a woman in her twenties or thirties with Graves' hyperthyroidism. This CDR3 is CSATGQGARETQYF. The CDR3 bases are TGCAGTGCTACCGGACAGGGGGCGCGGGAGACCCAGTACTTC.